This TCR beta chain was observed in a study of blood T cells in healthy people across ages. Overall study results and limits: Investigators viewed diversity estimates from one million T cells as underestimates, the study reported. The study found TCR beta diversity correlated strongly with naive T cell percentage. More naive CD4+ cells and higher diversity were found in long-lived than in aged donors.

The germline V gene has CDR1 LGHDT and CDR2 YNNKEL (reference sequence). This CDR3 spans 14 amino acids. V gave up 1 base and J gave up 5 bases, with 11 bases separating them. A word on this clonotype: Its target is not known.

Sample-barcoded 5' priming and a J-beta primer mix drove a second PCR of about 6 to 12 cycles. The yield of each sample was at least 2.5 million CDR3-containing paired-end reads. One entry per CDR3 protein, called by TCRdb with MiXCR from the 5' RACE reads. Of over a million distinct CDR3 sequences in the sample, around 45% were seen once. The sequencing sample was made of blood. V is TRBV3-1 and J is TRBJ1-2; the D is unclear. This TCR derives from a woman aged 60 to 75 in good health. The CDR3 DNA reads TGTGCCAGCAGCCAAGTCTCTGCTATATATGGCTACACCTTC. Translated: CASSQVSAIYGYTF.